The T cell receptor beta chain under discussion was sequenced for a study of T cells after yellow fever vaccination. The overall study: In the case of low-cell-number fractions, SMART-Seq v4 Ultra Low Input was used for preparation. Study-level findings and limits: One caveat is that FACS-sorted repertoires could contain abundant clonotypes contaminating from the bulk population. Researchers noted that a small share of clonotypes showed up in both CD4 and CD8 compartments. Peaking on day 5 versus 15, the secondary response was faster but weaker.

The CDR3 runs to 13 residues. V lost 6 bases to trimming and J lost 5 bases; unmatched junction nucleotides: 7. TCRdb independently ran MiXCR on the 5' RACE reads; one entry per CDR3 protein. The sample includes 310,000 or so distinct CDR3 sequences, 3% to 4.5% of them seen just once. This clonotype was seen ten or more times. The antigen remains unidentified. The rearrangement joins TRBV12-3 or TRBV12-4 to TRBJ2-7; 7 bases match TRBD1. The source is a man younger than 35 who received the YFV17D yellow fever vaccine. The sequences come from PBMCs, collected on the day of the yellow fever booster vaccination. The DNA for the CDR3 is TGTGCCAGCAGCACAGGGGCGCTGGACGAGCAGTACTTC. Encoded protein: CASSTGALDEQYF.